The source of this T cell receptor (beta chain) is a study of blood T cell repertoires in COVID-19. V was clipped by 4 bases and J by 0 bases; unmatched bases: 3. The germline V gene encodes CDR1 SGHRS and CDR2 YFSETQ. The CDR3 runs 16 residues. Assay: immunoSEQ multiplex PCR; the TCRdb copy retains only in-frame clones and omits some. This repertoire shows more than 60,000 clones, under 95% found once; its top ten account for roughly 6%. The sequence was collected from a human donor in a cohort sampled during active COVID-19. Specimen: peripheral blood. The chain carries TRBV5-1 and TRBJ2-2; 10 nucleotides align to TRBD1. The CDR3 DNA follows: TGCGCCAGCAGCCCGGGACAGGGGTCGAACACCGGGGAGCTGTTTTTT. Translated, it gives CASSPGQGSNTGELFF.